One TCR beta chain is described in this entry. The data were taken from a study of response to subunit inactivated influenza vaccine. TCRdb re-analysed the RT-PCR reads in MiXCR, keeping a single row per CDR3 protein. The sample records about 540,000 distinct CDR3 sequences, around 25% being singletons. These data were also filed under a second study, of T cells expressing NK-cell markers. That work states: For TCR beta, cDNA was produced by 5'RACE template switching with UMIs. Sequencing of TCR beta repertoires drew on sorted CD3+CD56+NKG2C+, CD3+CD56+NKG2C- and CD3+CD56-NKG2C+ T cells. Also leading the CD3+CD56-NKG2C+ fraction in several donors were these clonotypes.

The sample consisted of CD4+ T cells sorted from PBMCs, taken roughly 13 days after vaccination. The TCR was taken from a man aged 45-60 years who received an inactivated influenza vaccine.

The CDR3 spells CATSWSSYNEQFF. CDR3 DNA sequence: TGTGCCACCTCGTGGAGCTCCTACAATGAGCAGTTCTTC. V gene TRBV24-1 combines with J gene TRBJ2-1; D not resolved. From germline, CDR1 is KGHDR and CDR2 SFDVKD. This CDR3 is 13 amino acids long. Trimming cost V 9 bases and J 0 bases, with 8 bases left between them.